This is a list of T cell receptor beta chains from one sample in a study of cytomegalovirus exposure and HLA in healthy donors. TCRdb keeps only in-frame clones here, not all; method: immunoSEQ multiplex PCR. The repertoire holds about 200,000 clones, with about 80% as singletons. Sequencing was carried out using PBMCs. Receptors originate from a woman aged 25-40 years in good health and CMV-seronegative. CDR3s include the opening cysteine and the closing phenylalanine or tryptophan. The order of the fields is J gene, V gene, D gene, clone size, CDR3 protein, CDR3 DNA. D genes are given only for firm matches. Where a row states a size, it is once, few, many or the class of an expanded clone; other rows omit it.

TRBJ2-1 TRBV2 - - CASSERASDLVNEQFF TGTGCCAGCAGTGAAAGGGCTAGCGACTTAGTAAATGAGCAGTTCTTC
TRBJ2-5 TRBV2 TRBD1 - CACRGLETQYF TGTGCCTGCAGGGGGCTGGAGACCCAGTACTTC
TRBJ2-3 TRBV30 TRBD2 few CAWSRGLAGLKDTQYF TGTGCCTGGAGCCGTGGACTAGCGGGGTTAAAAGATACGCAGTATTTT
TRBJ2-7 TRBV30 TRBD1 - CAWGVGQGDEQYF TGTGCCTGGGGGGTGGGACAGGGGGACGAGCAGTACTTC
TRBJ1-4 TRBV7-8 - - CASRVLGAAATNEKLFF TGTGCCAGCAGGGTCTTGGGGGCCGCTGCAACTAATGAAAAACTGTTTTTT
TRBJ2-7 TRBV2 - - CASSDQGGSYEQYF TGTGCCAGCAGTGATCAGGGGGGAAGCTACGAGCAGTACTTC
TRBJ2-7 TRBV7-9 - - CASSKLSRGTYEQYF TGTGCCAGCAGCAAATTATCAAGGGGGACCTACGAGCAGTACTTC
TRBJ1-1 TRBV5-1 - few CASGGQLNTEAFF TGCGCCAGCGGGGGCCAGCTGAACACTGAAGCTTTCTTT
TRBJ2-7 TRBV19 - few CASKPQRSSYEQYF TGTGCCAGTAAACCGCAGCGGAGCTCCTACGAGCAGTACTTC
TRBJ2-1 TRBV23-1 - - CASSQCRQSGLSYNEQFF TGCGCCAGCAGTCAATGTCGCCAGAGCGGCCTTTCCTACAATGAGCAGTTCTTC
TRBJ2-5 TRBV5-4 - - CASSLKKGEETQYF TGTGCCAGCAGCTTAAAGAAAGGAGAAGAGACCCAGTACTTC